Below are 13 T cell receptor beta chains sequenced from a single sample in a study of shared T cell receptors in the human thymus. The method was immunoSEQ multiplex PCR; TCRdb's version includes in-frame clones alone and lacks a portion of them. Of over 650,000 clones listed, approximately 87% are singletons. This sample also belongs to another study, concerning human thymus T cells.

Material for sequencing was thymocytes. The receptors come from a boy in the first two years of life with a congenital heart defect.

The rearrangement joins TRBV27 to TRBJ2-2; 7 nucleotides match TRBD2. After removal of 8 bases from V and 7 bases from J, the junction contained 13 bases not matched to a gene. Germline values: CDR1 MNHEY, CDR2 SMNVEV (reference sequence). CDR3 length equals 15 residues. The CDR3 spells CASGSLGRGGGELFF. CDR3 nucleotide sequence: TGTGCCAGCGGATCCCTGGGGAGGGGTGGCGGGGAGCTGTTTTTT.

This sequence joins TRBV5-1 and TRBJ2-2; D call uncertain. This CDR3 has 13 residues. Trimming cost V 3 bases and J 0 bases, with 3 bases left between them. From germline, CDR1 is SGHRS and CDR2 YFSETQ. For the CDR3, the DNA is TGCGCCAGCAGCTCCGCGAACACCGGGGAGCTGTTTTTT. Its translation is CASSSANTGELFF.

This chain uses TRBV30 with TRBJ1-1; 8 bases agree with TRBD1. V lost 2 bases to trimming and J lost 4 bases; unmatched junction nucleotides: 18. CDR3 length: 18 residues. The germline V gene encodes CDR1 GTSNPN and CDR2 SVGIG (reference sequence). The chain's CDR3 is CAWSRAGGIECRGTEAFF. CDR3 DNA: TGTGCCTGGAGTCGAGCAGGGGGCATTGAGTGTCGGGGCACTGAAGCTTTCTTT.

The chain combines TRBV27 with TRBJ1-2, with 11 bases lining up with TRBD1. CDR1 is MNHEY and CDR2 is SMNVEV in the germline V gene (reference sequence). V gave up 6 bases and J gave up 5 bases; unmatched junction bases: 8. The CDR3 runs to 15 residues. This chain's CDR3 is CASSPGQGAVYGYTF. The CDR3 DNA is TGTGCCAGCAGCCCCGGACAGGGGGCCGTATATGGCTACACCTTC.

The chain carries TRBV5-1 and TRBJ2-1, with a tentative D call TRBD2 (6 bases). The CDR3 totals 14 residues. Trimming shortened V by 5 bases and J by 5 bases, and 14 bases separated the two germline ends. The V gene's germline CDR1 is SGHRS and CDR2 YFSETQ. The DNA of the CDR3 is TGCGCCAGCAGTACCGGGAGTCAGGACAATGAGCAGTTCTTC. As protein: CASSTGSQDNEQFF.

The chain carries TRBV28 and TRBJ2-1; TRBD1 agrees at 8 bases. The CDR3 is 17 residues long. Germline assignment: CDR1 MDHEN and CDR2 SYDVKM. Losses at the gene ends were 2 bases for V and 3 bases for J; bases not matched to a gene: 9. CDR3 amino acids: CASSLGVRTGYYNEQFF. CDR3 sequence (DNA): TGTGCCAGCAGTTTAGGGGTGAGGACAGGGTACTACAATGAGCAGTTCTTC.

V is TRBV12-5 and J is TRBJ2-5; 8 nucleotides agree with TRBD1. The CDR3 is 22 amino acids. CDR1 and CDR2 (germline): LGHNT, FRNRAP. J lost 4 bases, V lost 0 bases, and 25 bases had no gene match. The CDR3 DNA is TGTGCTAGTGGTTTGGTAGTTGGAGGAAGCCAGGGGGCCCAAAGGAGGGGAGAGACCCAGTACTTC. This gives the protein CASGLVVGGSQGAQRRGETQYF.

This clone has a handful of counts. The chain is built from TRBV6-1 and TRBJ2-3, with D perhaps matching TRBD2 (5 bases). Germline CDR1 reads MNHNS; CDR2 reads SASEGT. The V gene lost 11 bases and the J gene lost 1 base, with 16 bases spanning the gap. This CDR3 has 14 residues. The CDR3 DNA reads as TGTGCCGGCTCCAGGACTCCGCGCACAGATACGCAGTATTTT. Protein: CAGSRTPRTDTQYF.

The chain is built from TRBV28 and TRBJ1-5; 9 bases are shared with TRBD1. V dropped 6 bases and J dropped 4; count of bases not matched to a gene: 19. CDR3 length: 19 residues. The germline CDR1 and CDR2 sequences are MDHEN and SYDVKM. The CDR3 loop reads CASSIQGATVFSFNQPQHF. In DNA, the CDR3 is TGTGCCAGCAGCATACAGGGGGCCACAGTGTTTTCATTTAATCAGCCCCAGCATTTT.

The chain employs TRBV7-8 and TRBJ1-1, with TRBD1 matching 11 bases. The germline gives CDR1 SGHVS, CDR2 FQNEAQ. With V trimmed by 4 bases and J by 9 bases, 7 bases remained unmatched. The CDR3 is 14 residues long. The CDR3 nucleotides read TGTGCCAGCAGCTGGACAGGGGGCGCGGGGAAAGCTTTCTTT. Protein sequence: CASSWTGGAGKAFF.

The chain combines TRBV6-1 with TRBJ1-3; 10 nucleotides line up with TRBD1. CDR1 and CDR2 (germline): MNHNS, SASEGT. The CDR3 has 16 amino acids. Unmatched junction bases numbered 2, after V lost 3 bases and J lost 0 bases. The CDR3, as DNA: TGTGCCAGCAGTGAGACAGGGGGCGACTCTGGAAACACCATATATTTT. Translation: CASSETGGDSGNTIYF.

The chain combines TRBV7-4 with TRBJ1-2; weak D call: TRBD1 (6 bases). The CDR3 runs to 14 residues. CDR1 is SGHVT and CDR2 is SQSDAQ in the germline V gene. Between the trimmed V and J ends, which lost 2 bases and 0 bases, there was a span of 7 bases. The CDR3 coding sequence is TGTGCCAGCAGCTTATCAGGGGCTAACTATGGCTACACCTTC. Translated: CASSLSGANYGYTF.

This chain uses TRBV11-1 with TRBJ1-1; weak D call: TRBD1 (5 bases). The CDR3 length is 15 residues. CDR1 SGHAT and CDR2 FQDESV come from the germline V gene (reference sequence). The V and J ends lost 4 bases and 6 bases respectively, with 18 bases between them. The CDR3 is CASSSIPQQGAEAFF. DNA of the CDR3: TGTGCCAGCAGCTCCATCCCCCAACAAGGGGCTGAAGCTTTCTTT.